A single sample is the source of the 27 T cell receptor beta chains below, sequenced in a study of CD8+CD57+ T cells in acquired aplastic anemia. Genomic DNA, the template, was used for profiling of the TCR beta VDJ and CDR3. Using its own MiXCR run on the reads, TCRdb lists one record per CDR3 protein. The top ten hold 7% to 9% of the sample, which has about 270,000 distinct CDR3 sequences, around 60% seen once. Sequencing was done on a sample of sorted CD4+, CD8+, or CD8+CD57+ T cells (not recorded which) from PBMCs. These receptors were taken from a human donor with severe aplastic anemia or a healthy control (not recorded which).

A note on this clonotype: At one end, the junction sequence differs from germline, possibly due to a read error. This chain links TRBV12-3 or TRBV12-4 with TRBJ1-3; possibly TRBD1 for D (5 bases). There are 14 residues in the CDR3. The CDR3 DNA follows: TGTGCCAGCAGTCCCCAGGCCCAGGGAATGAAAGGGCATTTT. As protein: CASSPQAQGMKGHF.

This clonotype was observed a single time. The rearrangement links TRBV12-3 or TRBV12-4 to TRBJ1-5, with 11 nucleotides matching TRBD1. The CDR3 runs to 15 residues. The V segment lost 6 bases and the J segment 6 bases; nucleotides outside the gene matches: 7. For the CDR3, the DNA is TGTGCCAGCAGCGCCGGGACAGGGGGAAGTCAGCCCCAGCATTTT. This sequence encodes CASSAGTGGSQPQHF.

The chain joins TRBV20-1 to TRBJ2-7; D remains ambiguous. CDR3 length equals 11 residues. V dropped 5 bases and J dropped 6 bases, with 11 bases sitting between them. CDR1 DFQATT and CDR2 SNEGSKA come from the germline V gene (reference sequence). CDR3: CSAPLGFEQYF. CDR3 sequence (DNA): TGCAGTGCTCCCCTGGGGTTCGAGCAGTACTTC.

CDR3 bases: TGTGCCATCAGTGATGGCGACATGAATACCGGGGAGCTGTTTTTT. The encoded protein is CAISDGDMNTGELFF. V is TRBV10-3 and J is TRBJ2-2; D not resolved. The germline CDR1 and CDR2 sequences are ENHRY and SYGVKD. The V and J ends lost 3 bases and 5 bases respectively, with 13 bases between them. The CDR3 totals 15 residues.

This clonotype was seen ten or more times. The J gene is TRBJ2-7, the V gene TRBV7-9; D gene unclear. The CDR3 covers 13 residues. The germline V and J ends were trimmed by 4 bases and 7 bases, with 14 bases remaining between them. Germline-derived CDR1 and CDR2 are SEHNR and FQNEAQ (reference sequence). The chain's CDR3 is CASSSGPSREQYF. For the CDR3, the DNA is TGTGCCAGCAGCTCGGGCCCCTCGAGGGAGCAGTACTTC. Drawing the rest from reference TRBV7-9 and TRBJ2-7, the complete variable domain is DTGVSQNPRHKITKRGQNVTFRCDPISEHNRLYWYRQTLGQGPEFLTYFQNEAQLEKSRLLSDRFSAERPKGSFSTLEIQRTEQGDSAMYLCASSSGPSREQYFGPGTRLTVT.

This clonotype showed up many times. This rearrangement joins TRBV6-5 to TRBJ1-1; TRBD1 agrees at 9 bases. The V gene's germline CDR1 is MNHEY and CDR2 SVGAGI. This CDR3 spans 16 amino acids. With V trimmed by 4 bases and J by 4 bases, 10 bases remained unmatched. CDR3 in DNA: TGTGCCAGCAGTTCTCAAAGGGGACAGGGAGGCACTGAAGCTTTCTTT. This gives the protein CASSSQRGQGGTEAFF.

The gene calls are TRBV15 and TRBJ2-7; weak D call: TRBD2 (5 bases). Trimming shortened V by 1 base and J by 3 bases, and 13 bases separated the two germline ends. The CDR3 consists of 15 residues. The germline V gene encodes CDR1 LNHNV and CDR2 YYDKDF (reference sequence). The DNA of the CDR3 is TGTGCCACCAGCAGAGGGAGGACCCGAGACTACGAGCAGTACTTC. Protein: CATSRGRTRDYEQYF.

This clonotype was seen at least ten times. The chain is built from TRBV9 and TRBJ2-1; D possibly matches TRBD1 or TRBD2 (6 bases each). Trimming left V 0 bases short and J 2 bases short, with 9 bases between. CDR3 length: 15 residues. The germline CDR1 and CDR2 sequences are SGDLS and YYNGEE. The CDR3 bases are TGTGCCAGCAGCGTAGGAGGGGGGACCTACAATGAGCAGTTCTTC. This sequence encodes CASSVGGGTYNEQFF.

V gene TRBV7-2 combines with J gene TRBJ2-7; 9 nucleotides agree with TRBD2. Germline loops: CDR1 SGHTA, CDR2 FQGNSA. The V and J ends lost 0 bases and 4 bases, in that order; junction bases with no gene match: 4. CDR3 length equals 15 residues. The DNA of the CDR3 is TGTGCCAGCAGCTTAGCGCTAGCGGGAAGGTACGAGCAGTACTTC. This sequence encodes CASSLALAGRYEQYF.

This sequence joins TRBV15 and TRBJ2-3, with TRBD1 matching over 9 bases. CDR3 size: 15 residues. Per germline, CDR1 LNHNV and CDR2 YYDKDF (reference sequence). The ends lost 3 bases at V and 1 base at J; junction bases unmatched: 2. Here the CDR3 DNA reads TGTGCCACCAGCAGGCGGACAGGGGGCACAGATACGCAGTATTTT. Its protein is CATSRRTGGTDTQYF. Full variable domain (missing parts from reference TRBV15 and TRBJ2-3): DAMVIQNPRYQVTQFGKPVTLSCSQTLNHNVMYWYQQKSSQAPKLLFHYYDKDFNNEADTPDNFQSRRPNTSFCFLDIRSPGLGDTAMYLCATSRRTGGTDTQYFGPGTRLTVL.

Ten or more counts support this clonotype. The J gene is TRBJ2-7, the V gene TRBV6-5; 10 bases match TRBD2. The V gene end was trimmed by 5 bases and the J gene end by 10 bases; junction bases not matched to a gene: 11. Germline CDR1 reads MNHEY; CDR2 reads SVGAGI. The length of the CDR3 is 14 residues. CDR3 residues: CASSHDTSGDGQYF. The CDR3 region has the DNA TGTGCCAGCAGTCACGACACTAGCGGGGATGGACAGTACTTC.

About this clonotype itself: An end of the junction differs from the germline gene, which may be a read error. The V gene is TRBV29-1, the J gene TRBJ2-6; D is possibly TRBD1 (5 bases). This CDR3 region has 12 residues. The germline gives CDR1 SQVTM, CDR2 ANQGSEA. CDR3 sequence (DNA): TGCGGCGTTGAGCTTGGGGCCAACGTCCCGACTTTC. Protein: CGVELGANVPTF.

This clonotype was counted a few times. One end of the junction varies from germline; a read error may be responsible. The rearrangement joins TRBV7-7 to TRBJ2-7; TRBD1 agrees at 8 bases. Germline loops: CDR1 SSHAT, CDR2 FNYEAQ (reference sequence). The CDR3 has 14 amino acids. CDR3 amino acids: CASSLGTGNYEQYF. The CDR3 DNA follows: TGTGCTAGCAGCTTGGGGACAGGTAACTACGAGCAGTACTTC.

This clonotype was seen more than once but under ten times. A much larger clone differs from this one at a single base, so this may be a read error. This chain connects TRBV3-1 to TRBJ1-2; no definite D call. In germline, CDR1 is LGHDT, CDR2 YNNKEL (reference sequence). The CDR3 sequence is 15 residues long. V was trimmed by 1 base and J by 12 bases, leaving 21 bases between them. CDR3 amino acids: CASSQAGLKTGGHTF. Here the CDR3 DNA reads TGTGCCAGCAGCCAAGCCGGGCTCAAAACGGGAGGCCACACCTTC.

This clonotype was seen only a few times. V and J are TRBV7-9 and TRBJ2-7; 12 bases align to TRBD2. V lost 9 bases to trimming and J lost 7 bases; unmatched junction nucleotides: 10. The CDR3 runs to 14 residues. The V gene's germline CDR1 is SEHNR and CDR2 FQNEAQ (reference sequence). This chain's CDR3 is CASSRLAGVWEQYF. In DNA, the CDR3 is TGTGCCAGTAGCAGACTAGCGGGAGTATGGGAGCAGTACTTC.

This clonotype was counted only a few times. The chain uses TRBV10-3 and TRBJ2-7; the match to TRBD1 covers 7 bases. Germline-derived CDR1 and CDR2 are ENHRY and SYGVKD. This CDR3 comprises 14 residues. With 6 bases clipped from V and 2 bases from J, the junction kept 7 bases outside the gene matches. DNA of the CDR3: TGTGCCATCAGCGATAGACAGGGAACCTACGAGCAGTACTTC. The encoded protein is CAISDRQGTYEQYF.

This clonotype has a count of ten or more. The chain's CDR3 is CASSLGAEETQYF. The CDR3 coding sequence is TGCGCCAGCAGCTTGGGTGCCGAAGAGACCCAGTACTTC. The chain combines TRBV5-1 with TRBJ2-5; D is unresolved. The CDR3 totals 13 residues. In germline, CDR1 is SGHRS, CDR2 YFSETQ. V was trimmed by 0 bases and J by 3 bases, leaving 6 bases between them.

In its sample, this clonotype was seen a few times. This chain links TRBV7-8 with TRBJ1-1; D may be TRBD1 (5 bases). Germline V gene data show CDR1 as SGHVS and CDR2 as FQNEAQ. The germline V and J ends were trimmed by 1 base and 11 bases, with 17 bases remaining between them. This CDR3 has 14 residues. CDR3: CASSLGSGGGNAFF. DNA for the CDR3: TGTGCCAGCAGCTTAGGCTCGGGTGGGGGGAACGCTTTCTTT.

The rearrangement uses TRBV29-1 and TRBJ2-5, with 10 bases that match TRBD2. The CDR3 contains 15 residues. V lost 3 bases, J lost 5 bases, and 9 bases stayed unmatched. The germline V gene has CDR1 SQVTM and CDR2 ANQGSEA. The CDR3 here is CSVESIAGGTETQYF. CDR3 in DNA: TGCAGCGTTGAGTCGATAGCGGGGGGCACCGAGACCCAGTACTTC. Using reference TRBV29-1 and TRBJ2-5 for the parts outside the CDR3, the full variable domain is SAVISQKPSRDICQRGTSLTIQCQVDSQVTMMFWYRQQPGQSLTLIATANQGSEATYESGFVIDKFPISRPNLTFSTLTVSNMSPEDSSIYLCSVESIAGGTETQYFGPGTRLLVL.

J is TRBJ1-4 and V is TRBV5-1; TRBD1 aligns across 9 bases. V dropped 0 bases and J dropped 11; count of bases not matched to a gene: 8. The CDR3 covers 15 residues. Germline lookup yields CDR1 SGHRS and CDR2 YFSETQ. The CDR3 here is CASSLARDRESKLFF. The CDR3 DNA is TGCGCCAGCAGCTTGGCCCGGGACAGGGAGAGTAAACTGTTTTTT.

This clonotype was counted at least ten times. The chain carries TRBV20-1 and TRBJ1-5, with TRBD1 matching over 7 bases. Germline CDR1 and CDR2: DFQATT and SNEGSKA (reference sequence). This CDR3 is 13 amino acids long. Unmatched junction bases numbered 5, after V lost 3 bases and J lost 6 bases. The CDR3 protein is CSASIQGGQPQHF. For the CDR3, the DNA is TGCAGTGCTAGTATTCAGGGGGGTCAGCCCCAGCATTTT.

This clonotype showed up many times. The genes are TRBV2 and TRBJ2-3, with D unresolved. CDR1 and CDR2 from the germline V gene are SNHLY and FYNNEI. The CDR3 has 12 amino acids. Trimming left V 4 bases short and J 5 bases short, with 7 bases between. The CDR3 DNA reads TGTGCCAGCAGTGGGGAAGGAGATACGCAGTATTTT. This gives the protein CASSGEGDTQYF.

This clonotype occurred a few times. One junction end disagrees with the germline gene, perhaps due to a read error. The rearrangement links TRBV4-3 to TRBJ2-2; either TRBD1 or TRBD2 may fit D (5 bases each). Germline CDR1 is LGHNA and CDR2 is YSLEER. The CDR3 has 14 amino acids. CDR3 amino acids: CTSSLGTNTGELFF. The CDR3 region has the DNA TGCACCAGCAGCCTCGGGACCAACACCGGGGAGCTGTTTTTT.

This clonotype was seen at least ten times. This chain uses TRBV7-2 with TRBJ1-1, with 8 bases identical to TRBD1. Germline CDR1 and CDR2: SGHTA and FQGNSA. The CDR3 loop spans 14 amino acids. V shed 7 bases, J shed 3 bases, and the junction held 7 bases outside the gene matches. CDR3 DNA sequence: TGTGCCAGCACCAGACAGGGGCAAGACACTGAAGCTTTCTTT. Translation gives CASTRQGQDTEAFF. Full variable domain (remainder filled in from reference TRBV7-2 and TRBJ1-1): GAGVSQSPSNKVTEKGKDVELRCDPISGHTALYWYRQSLGQGLEFLIYFQGNSAPDKSGLPSDRFSAERTGGSVSTLTIQRTQQEDSAVYLCASTRQGQDTEAFFGQGTRLTVV.

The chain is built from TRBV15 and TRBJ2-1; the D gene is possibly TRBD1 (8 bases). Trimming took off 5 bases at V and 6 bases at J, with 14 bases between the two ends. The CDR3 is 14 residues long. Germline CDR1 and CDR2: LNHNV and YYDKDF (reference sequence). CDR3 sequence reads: CATSLQGGSNEQFF. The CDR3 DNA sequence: TGTGCCACCAGCTTACAGGGGGGGAGCAATGAGCAGTTCTTC.

CDR3 nucleotides: TGTGCCAGCAGCTTGACTACAGGGTTAGGCTACGAGCAGTACTTC. Its protein is CASSLTTGLGYEQYF. J is TRBJ2-7 and V is TRBV7-3, with D possibly being TRBD1 (6 bases). CDR1 and CDR2 (germline): SGHTA, FQGTGA. Trimming removed 3 bases from V and 3 bases from J, with 15 bases in between. The CDR3 covers 15 residues.

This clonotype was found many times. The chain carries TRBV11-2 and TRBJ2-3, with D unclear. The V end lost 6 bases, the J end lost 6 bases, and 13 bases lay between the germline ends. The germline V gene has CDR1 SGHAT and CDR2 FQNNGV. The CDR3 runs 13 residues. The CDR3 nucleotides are TGTGCCAGCAGTCAGACCGGTTGGGATACGCAGTATTTT. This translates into CASSQTGWDTQYF.